This entry lists 32 T cell receptor beta chains sequenced from one sample in a study of T cells in localized non-small cell lung cancer (TCRdb year 2020). Libraries were constructed by the immunoSEQ multiplex PCR assay. The table comes from immuneACCESS by way of TCRdb, which keeps in-frame sequences with V and J called. Part of the clones is missing from these tables; in studies checked, under half for an unresolved V gene and the rest for unknown reasons. The table for this sample lists around 30,000 clones; around four fifths of them were counted only once. Around 15% of the sample is taken by the ten largest. Source: peripheral blood, taken before any cancer treatment. All receptors derive from a male donor older than 55 with stage III squamous cell lung carcinoma.

There are a few counts of this clone. The chain recombines TRBV7-9 with TRBJ1-4; 8 bases match TRBD1. The CDR3 is 15 residues long. V dropped 0 bases and J dropped 4; count of bases not matched to a gene: 1. Germline CDR1 is SEHNR and CDR2 is FQNEAQ (reference sequence). CDR3 amino acids: CASSLATGVNEKLFF. Here the CDR3 DNA reads TGTGCCAGCAGCTTAGCGACAGGGGTTAATGAAAAACTGTTTTTT.

This chain connects TRBV30 to TRBJ1-5; D may be TRBD1 (5 bases). The germline V and J ends were trimmed by 2 bases and 3 bases, with 11 bases remaining between them. This CDR3 contains 14 residues. The germline V gene has CDR1 GTSNPN and CDR2 SVGIG (reference sequence). Written as DNA, the CDR3 is TGTGCCTGGAGTATTCAGGGCCCCAATCAGCCCCAGCATTTT. Amino acid sequence: CAWSIQGPNQPQHF.

The chain links TRBV9 to TRBJ1-3; 9 positions match TRBD1. J lost 0 bases, V lost 0 bases, and 7 bases had no gene match. Germline V CDR1 and CDR2: SGDLS, YYNGEE. The CDR3 has 18 amino acids. The CDR3 sequence: CASSVESGQGFSGNTIYF. For the CDR3, the DNA is TGTGCCAGCAGCGTAGAATCGGGACAGGGATTCTCTGGAAACACCATATATTTT.

This clone was seen just once. The rearrangement links TRBV5-8 to TRBJ1-2, with 8 bases lining up with TRBD1. V trimming: 1 base; J trimming: 6 bases; junction bases outside the gene matches: 2. The germline CDR1 and CDR2 sequences are SGHTS and YDEGEE. The CDR3 sequence is 13 residues long. CDR3 in DNA: TGTGCCAGCAGCTTGAACAGGGGGAATGGCTACACCTTC. It translates to CASSLNRGNGYTF.

This sequence joins TRBV14 and TRBJ1-1, with unresolved D. Trimming took off 0 bases at V and 0 bases at J, with 8 bases between the two ends. The CDR3 is 15 amino acids. Looked up from germline, CDR1 is SGHDN and CDR2 is FVKESK. CDR3 amino acids: CASSQEEQLNTEAFF. DNA of the CDR3: TGTGCCAGCAGCCAAGAAGAACAGTTGAACACTGAAGCTTTCTTT.

V and J are TRBV28 and TRBJ1-1; no firm D call. Trimming stripped 7 bases from V and 3 bases from J, with 15 bases between. The CDR3 spans 14 residues. Germline V gives CDR1 MDHEN, CDR2 SYDVKM. The CDR3 coding sequence is TGTGCCAGCACCCCCGGCGGAACTTACACTGAAGCTTTCTTT. Protein: CASTPGGTYTEAFF.

V gene TRBV18 combines with J gene TRBJ1-5; TRBD1 matches at 10 bases. Germline CDR1 reads KGHSH; CDR2 reads LQKENI. The CDR3 has 14 amino acids. V lost 3 bases to trimming and J lost 5 bases; unmatched junction nucleotides: 1. The CDR3 bases are TGTGCCAGCTCACCCGGACAGGGGGATCAGCCCCAGCATTTT. As protein: CASSPGQGDQPQHF.

This clone was counted once. V and J are TRBV5-1 and TRBJ1-2, with 7 nucleotides matching TRBD1. From germline, CDR1 is SGHRS and CDR2 YFSETQ. The V and J ends lost 0 bases and 6 bases, in that order; junction bases with no gene match: 8. This CDR3 contains 15 residues. The CDR3, as DNA: TGCGCCAGCAGCTTGGGACAGGGATCCTCCGATGGCTACACCTTC. Protein product: CASSLGQGSSDGYTF.

The chain has TRBV7-2 and TRBJ2-1; no definite D call. The CDR3 is 15 residues long. Trimming shortened V by 5 bases and J by 0 bases, and 11 bases separated the two germline ends. Germline CDR1 and CDR2: SGHTA and FQGNSA. The CDR3 here is CASSTRLTSYNEQFF. CDR3 DNA sequence: TGTGCCAGCAGCACTCGACTGACCTCCTACAATGAGCAGTTCTTC.

The CDR3 here is CASSVPIPYSYEQYF. The CDR3, as DNA: TGTGCCAGCAGTGTGCCTATACCTTATTCCTACGAGCAGTACTTC. The rearrangement joins TRBV2 to TRBJ2-7; no clear D gene. This CDR3 region has 15 residues. Trimming stripped 4 bases from V and 1 base from J, with 14 bases between. Germline V gene lookup returns CDR1 SNHLY and CDR2 FYNNEI.

V gene TRBV5-1 combines with J gene TRBJ2-3; 7 nucleotides align to TRBD2. CDR1 and CDR2 (germline): SGHRS, YFSETQ. The trim removed 3 bases at V and 0 bases at J, leaving 10 bases unmatched. The CDR3 has 17 residues. CDR3 DNA sequence: TGCGCCAGCAGCTCTATCGCCGCCGGGGGGAGCACAGATACGCAGTATTTT. This translates into CASSSIAAGGSTDTQYF. Full variable domain (outside the CDR3, taken from reference TRBV5-1 and TRBJ2-3): KAGVTQTPRYLIKTRGQQVTLSCSPISGHRSVSWYQQTPGQGLQFLFEYFSETQRNKGNFPGRFSGRQFSNSRSEMNVSTLELGDSALYLCASSSIAAGGSTDTQYFGPGTRLTVL.

This rearrangement joins TRBV9 to TRBJ2-7; weak D call: TRBD2 (5 bases). Trimming pared 1 base from V and 2 bases from J, leaving 13 bases between. The CDR3 runs to 15 residues. The germline CDR1 and CDR2 sequences are SGDLS and YYNGEE. CDR3 sequence (DNA): TGTGCCAGCAGCGTATCCCACGGGAACACCTACGAGCAGTACTTC. This translates into CASSVSHGNTYEQYF. Full variable domain (missing parts from reference TRBV9 and TRBJ2-7): DSGVTQTPKHLITATGQRVTLRCSPRSGDLSVYWYQQSLDQGLQFLIQYYNGEERAKGNILERFSAQQFPDLHSELNLSSLELGDSALYFCASSVSHGNTYEQYFGPGTRLTVT.

The V call is TRBV11-2, the J call TRBJ2-1; TRBD2 matches 14 bases. CDR1 and CDR2 (germline): SGHAT, FQNNGV. CDR3 length: 18 residues. V shed 6 bases, J shed 0 bases, and the junction held 7 bases outside the gene matches. The CDR3 sequence is CASRTSGGAFRSYNEQFF. The DNA for the CDR3 is TGTGCCAGCAGGACTAGCGGGGGGGCCTTTCGCTCCTACAATGAGCAGTTCTTC. The full variable domain, completed using reference TRBV11-2 and TRBJ2-1, is EAGVAQSPRYKIIEKRQSVAFWCNPISGHATLYWYQQILGQGPKLLIQFQNNGVVDDSQLPKDRFSAERLKGVDSTLKIQPAKLEDSAVYLCASRTSGGAFRSYNEQFFGPGTRLTVL.

The genes are TRBV19 and TRBJ2-5; TRBD1 aligns across 8 bases. This CDR3 spans 18 amino acids. V lost 3 bases to trimming and J lost 1 base; unmatched junction nucleotides: 13. CDR1 LNHDA and CDR2 SQIVND come from the germline V gene (reference sequence). The CDR3 DNA follows: TGTGCCAGTAGTATCGGGAACAAAGCCAGGGGGCTCCAAGAGACCCAGTACTTC. It is translated as CASSIGNKARGLQETQYF.

This clone appeared a few times. The chain combines TRBV7-2 with TRBJ1-2; tentatively, D is TRBD1 (5 bases). Germline V lookup: CDR1 SGHTA, CDR2 FQGNSA. Trimming took off 7 bases at V and 8 bases at J, with 20 bases between the two ends. CDR3 size: 14 residues. CDR3 in DNA: TGTGCCAGCAACACTCTGGCGCAGGGTCCGGGCTACACCTTC. Amino acid sequence: CASNTLAQGPGYTF.

V is TRBV5-8 and J is TRBJ1-1; D is undetermined. Looked up from germline, CDR1 is SGHTS and CDR2 is YDEGEE. V was shortened by 2 bases and J by 6 bases, with 8 bases between the two germline ends. This CDR3 region has 12 residues. The CDR3 coding sequence is TGTGCCAGCAGCTTCCTAAGGGCTGAAGCTTTCTTT. Protein: CASSFLRAEAFF.

The rearrangement uses TRBV18 and TRBJ2-1, with 10 bases fitting TRBD1. The CDR3 contains 15 residues. Germline loops: CDR1 KGHSH, CDR2 LQKENI. Trimming cost V 3 bases and J 7 bases; bases outside gene matches: 6. The CDR3 nucleotides read TGTGCCAGCTCACCCCGACAGGGGGCTGGGAATGAGCAGTTCTTC. Its protein product is CASSPRQGAGNEQFF.

This rearrangement joins TRBV19 to TRBJ2-7, with 11 bases identical to TRBD2. Per germline, CDR1 LNHDA and CDR2 SQIVND (reference sequence). The CDR3 spans 15 residues. The V and J ends lost 5 bases and 11 bases, in that order; junction bases with no gene match: 14. The CDR3 here is CASSERLAGSLREYF. DNA of the CDR3: TGTGCCAGTAGTGAGAGACTAGCGGGATCGTTACGGGAGTACTTC. Drawing the rest from reference TRBV19 and TRBJ2-7, the complete variable domain is DGGITQSPKYLFRKEGQNVTLSCEQNLNHDAMYWYRQDPGQGLRLIYYSQIVNDFQKGDIAEGYSVSREKKESFPLTVTSAQKNPTAFYLCASSERLAGSLREYFGPGTRLTVT.

This clone occurred a few times. The rearrangement uses TRBV27 and TRBJ2-1; D is ambiguous. With 7 bases removed from V and 0 bases from J, the gap between germline ends came to 7 bases. Looked up from germline, CDR1 is MNHEY and CDR2 is SMNVEV (reference sequence). The CDR3 totals 13 residues. CDR3 in DNA: TGTGCCAGCACACCTAGCTCCTACAATGAGCAGTTCTTC. It codes for CASTPSSYNEQFF.

This chain connects TRBV7-3 to TRBJ1-4; the match to TRBD1 covers 7 bases. Unmatched junction bases numbered 7, after V lost 5 bases and J lost 4 bases. Per germline, CDR1 SGHTA and CDR2 FQGTGA. The CDR3 consists of 15 residues. The DNA for the CDR3 is TGTGCCAGCAGCCAAACAGGGGCACTTAATGAAAAACTGTTTTTT. Its translation: CASSQTGALNEKLFF.

The J gene is TRBJ2-2, the V gene TRBV2; no firm D call. V lost 3 bases and J 7 bases, leaving 6 bases between the germline ends. CDR3 length equals 12 residues. The germline V gene has CDR1 SNHLY and CDR2 FYNNEI. The CDR3 bases are TGTGCCAGCAGTGAGTTGGACGGGGAGCTGTTTTTT. Translated: CASSELDGELFF.

The chain couples TRBV7-8 to TRBJ1-2, with D maybe TRBD1 (5 bases). The CDR3 contains 16 residues. Germline assignment: CDR1 SGHVS and CDR2 FQNEAQ. V was shortened by 3 bases and J by 0 bases, with 14 bases between the two germline ends. CDR3 amino acids: CASSFGYSGPNYGYTF. In DNA form, the CDR3 reads TGTGCCAGCAGCTTCGGTTATTCAGGGCCTAACTATGGCTACACCTTC. Drawing the rest from reference TRBV7-8 and TRBJ1-2, the complete variable domain is GAGVSQSPRYKVAKRGQDVALRCDPISGHVSLFWYQQALGQGPEFLTYFQNEAQLDKSGLPSDRFFAERPEGSVSTLKIQRTQQEDSAVYLCASSFGYSGPNYGYTFGSGTRLTVV.

The chain is built from TRBV6-1 and TRBJ1-2; 7 positions agree with TRBD1. The CDR3 extends over 15 amino acids. V dropped 10 bases and J dropped 4; count of bases not matched to a gene: 15. Germline values: CDR1 MNHNS, CDR2 SASEGT. The CDR3 region is CATVRDSQPFYGYTF. CDR3 nucleotide sequence: TGTGCCACCGTCCGGGACAGTCAACCTTTCTATGGCTACACCTTC.

The J gene is TRBJ1-5, the V gene TRBV18; D remains unclear. Germline lookup yields CDR1 KGHSH and CDR2 LQKENI. The CDR3 length is 15 residues. Between the trimmed V and J ends, which lost 5 bases and 6 bases, there was a span of 17 bases. CDR3 residues: CASSGEYQIGQPQHF. The CDR3 nucleotides read TGTGCCAGCTCAGGGGAGTACCAAATAGGTCAGCCCCAGCATTTT.

The genes are TRBV27 and TRBJ2-3; 8 bases map to TRBD2. Unmatched junction bases numbered 9, after V lost 0 bases and J lost 4 bases. There are 17 residues in the CDR3. From germline, CDR1 is MNHEY and CDR2 SMNVEV (reference sequence). CDR3 sequence (DNA): TGTGCCAGCAGTTTATCCGGACTAGCCTTGACAGCAGATACGCAGTATTTT. Protein: CASSLSGLALTADTQYF.

This clone was seen only once. The rearrangement uses TRBV7-3 and TRBJ2-7; 7 bases map to TRBD1. Germline V lookup: CDR1 SGHTA, CDR2 FQGTGA. The CDR3 loop spans 15 amino acids. V trimming: 5 bases; J trimming: 4 bases; junction bases outside the gene matches: 11. The CDR3 region has the DNA TGTGCCAGCAGCCCAACTGGGGACAGTTCTTACGAGCAGTACTTC. It specifies CASSPTGDSSYEQYF. Full variable domain (missing parts from reference TRBV7-3 and TRBJ2-7): GAGVSQTPSNKVTEKGKYVELRCDPISGHTALYWYRQSLGQGPEFLIYFQGTGAADDSGLPNDRFFAVRPEGSVSTLKIQRTERGDSAVYLCASSPTGDSSYEQYFGPGTRLTVT.

This sequence joins TRBV7-3 and TRBJ2-3; 7 positions agree with TRBD2. The CDR3 has 13 residues. Germline V gene sequence: CDR1 SGHTA, CDR2 FQGTGA. V lost 5 bases and J lost 3; bases outside the gene matches: 2. This CDR3 reads CASSMGGTDTQYF. The CDR3 DNA sequence: TGTGCCAGCAGCATGGGGGGGACAGATACGCAGTATTTT.

J is TRBJ2-7 and V is TRBV29-1; 12 bases match TRBD2. The trim removed 6 bases at V and 0 bases at J, leaving 0 bases unmatched. From germline, CDR1 is SQVTM and CDR2 ANQGSEA. The CDR3 has 13 amino acids. CDR3 loop: CSVTSGGSYEQYF. CDR3 in DNA: TGCAGCGTGACTAGCGGGGGCTCCTACGAGCAGTACTTC.

The chain recombines TRBV19 with TRBJ2-7, with D perhaps being TRBD1 or TRBD2 (6 bases each). Trimming took 5 bases from V and 6 from J, leaving 20 bases between them. Germline loops: CDR1 LNHDA, CDR2 SQIVND (reference sequence). The CDR3 has 15 amino acids. CDR3 sequence reads: CASSGRDGGKGEQYF. For the CDR3, the DNA is TGTGCCAGTAGTGGCAGGGACGGGGGCAAGGGCGAGCAGTACTTC.

This clone was seen a few times. CDR3 bases: TGTGCCAGCAGCTTGGGGAGCTCCTATAATTCACCCCTCCACTTT. Its translation: CASSLGSSYNSPLHF. The V gene is TRBV11-2, the J gene TRBJ1-6, with D unresolved. Trimming took 3 bases from V and 0 from J, leaving 6 bases between them. This CDR3 contains 15 residues. CDR1 and CDR2 (germline): SGHAT, FQNNGV.

The rearrangement uses TRBV7-2 and TRBJ2-4; D perhaps matches TRBD1 (5 bases). Trimming removed 4 bases from V and 13 bases from J, with 17 bases in between. CDR3 length: 13 amino acids. Looked up from germline, CDR1 is SGHTA and CDR2 is FQGNSA. CDR3 sequence reads: CASSSTNTGEQYF. DNA for the CDR3: TGTGCCAGCAGCTCCACCAATACAGGAGAGCAGTACTTC.

The rearrangement uses TRBV5-6 and TRBJ2-5; unclear D gene. V lost 0 bases and J 1 base, leaving 13 bases between the germline ends. The germline V gene encodes CDR1 SGHDT and CDR2 YYEEEE. This CDR3 comprises 16 residues. This CDR3 reads CASSLGLLAGQETQYF. The CDR3, as DNA: TGTGCCAGCAGCTTGGGTCTTTTGGCAGGCCAAGAGACCCAGTACTTC.